This TCR beta chain originates from a study of T cell repertoires in ileal Crohn's disease. Points on this clone: What it binds is unknown.

Whole-study results and caveats: Clonal expansions were more frequent in active smokers than non-smokers at surgery.

CDR3 length: 12 amino acids. Germline-derived CDR1 and CDR2 are SQVTM and ANQGSEA. V lost 7 bases to trimming and J lost 5 bases; unmatched junction nucleotides: 5. Sequencing was performed with immunoSEQ multiplex PCR; in TCRdb, only in-frame clones are kept and a portion is missing. The data hold 13,000 to 15,000 clones, with around nine tenths observed a single time. V is TRBV29-1 and J is TRBJ2-4; 7 bases are shared with TRBD1. This receptor was identified in an adult with Crohn's disease. Source material: ileal tissue. Here the CDR3 DNA reads TGCAGCGGGACCGGGACAGAAAACATTCAGTACTTC. Translation gives CSGTGTENIQYF.